One sample yielded the 31 T cell receptor beta chains listed below, sequenced in a study of shared clonotypes between healthy human individuals. The data were produced by immunoSEQ multiplex PCR, yet TCRdb's version contains in-frame clones alone and is incomplete. This sample has hundreds of thousands of clones, with roughly 72% found just once. Source material: memory CD4+ T cells sorted from blood. Subset noted: CD45RA-negative fraction. These TCRs come from a woman between 25 and 40 years old in good health.

This clone has just a few counts. The chain employs TRBV9 and TRBJ1-2, with unresolved D. With 0 bases removed from V and 8 bases from J, the gap between germline ends came to 17 bases. Germline CDR1 is SGDLS and CDR2 is YYNGEE. There are 15 residues in the CDR3. CDR3 in DNA: TGTGCCAGCAGCGTAGCTACTGAGGGAATCGGGGGCTACACCTTC. Translation: CASSVATEGIGGYTF.

A note on this clone: A junction end diverges from the germline sequence, so it may reflect a read error. V gene TRBV6-1 combines with J gene TRBJ1-2; the D is unclear. The CDR3 runs 10 residues. Germline values: CDR1 MNHNS, CDR2 SASEGT. In nucleotides, the CDR3 is TGTGCCAGCAGTAACCCGGGAGTAATCTTC. It codes for CASSNPGVIF.

This clone has a handful of counts. The chain links TRBV9 to TRBJ1-2; no reliable D call. CDR1 is SGDLS, CDR2 YYNGEE, per germline. The CDR3 runs to 12 residues. V lost 4 bases and J lost 5, with 9 bases in between. The CDR3 region is CASSIQRYGYTF. For the CDR3, the DNA is TGTGCCAGCAGCATACAGCGGTATGGCTACACCTTC.

The chain is built from TRBV28 and TRBJ2-1; D uncertain. The CDR3 is 14 residues long. V was pared by 4 bases and J by 1 base, with 8 bases between. The germline V gene encodes CDR1 MDHEN and CDR2 SYDVKM. The CDR3 DNA is TGTGCCAGCAGTTCGGCACTATCCTACAATGAGCAGTTCTTC. Translating gives CASSSALSYNEQFF.

The chain links TRBV7-2 to TRBJ2-5; the D gene is possibly TRBD2 (6 bases). The CDR3 has 16 residues. Between the trimmed V and J ends, which lost 5 bases and 4 bases, there was a span of 20 bases. CDR1 is SGHTA and CDR2 is FQGNSA in the germline V gene. CDR3 nucleotide sequence: TGTGCCAGCAGCAAAGGCGCCGGGAGTATGGTAGAGACCCAGTACTTC. As protein: CASSKGAGSMVETQYF.

This clone was seen a single time. The rearrangement uses TRBV23-1 and TRBJ2-3, with D tentatively TRBD2 (5 bases). TRBV23-1 is marked as an open reading frame, function uncertain. This CDR3 is built from 14 residues. The ends were cut back, 4 bases at V and 5 bases at J, with 13 bases in the middle. The CDR3 nucleotides are TGCGCCAGCAGTCGGCGGGCGTCTGGAGATACGCAGTATTTT. Protein sequence: CASSRRASGDTQYF.

The genes are TRBV5-1 and TRBJ2-5; 14 bases line up with TRBD2. Matching the DNA end better, TRBJ2-7 makes the J call doubtful. CDR3 size: 16 residues. Looked up from germline, CDR1 is SGHRS and CDR2 is YFSETQ. CDR3 in DNA: TGCGCCAGCAGCTGGTCGACTAGCGGGAGGGCCGGCGAGCAGTACTTC. It encodes CASSWSTSGRAGEQYF.

The table lists this clone with a few counts. This chain uses TRBV5-1 with TRBJ2-7; TRBD2 aligns across 9 bases. The CDR3 contains 14 residues. Germline V CDR1 and CDR2: SGHRS, YFSETQ. V trimming: 2 bases; J trimming: 1 base; junction bases outside the gene matches: 1. The CDR3 protein is CASSFLAGSYEQYF. CDR3 DNA: TGCGCCAGCAGCTTTCTAGCGGGATCCTACGAGCAGTACTTC.

This clone was counted only a few times. The CDR3 nucleotides are TGCGCCAGCAGTCCTAGCACAGATACGCAGTATTTT. Its protein product is CASSPSTDTQYF. The V and J genes are TRBV10-1 and TRBJ2-3; D remains ambiguous. The CDR3 is made up of 12 amino acids. Trimming left V 5 bases short and J 0 bases short, with 3 bases between. In germline, CDR1 is WNHNN, CDR2 SYGVQD (reference sequence).

This sequence joins TRBV29-1 and TRBJ1-2, with D unresolved. Deletions cut 3 bases from V and 8 bases from J, with 7 bases between. The CDR3 sequence is 10 residues long. Germline lookup yields CDR1 SQVTM and CDR2 ANQGSEA. The CDR3: CSVDADGYTF. The CDR3 DNA sequence: TGCAGCGTTGATGCGGACGGCTACACCTTC.

The chain couples TRBV11-3 to TRBJ2-7; D is perhaps TRBD2 (5 bases). CDR1 is SGHNT and CDR2 is YENEEA in the germline V gene. Trimming cost V 2 bases and J 7 bases, with 15 bases left between them. The CDR3 covers 14 residues. The CDR3: CASSLSGLAGEQYF. The DNA of the CDR3 is TGTGCCAGCAGCTTAAGTGGGCTAGCTGGGGAGCAGTACTTC. Supplemented by reference TRBV11-3 and TRBJ2-7, the full variable domain reads EAGVVQSPRYKIIEKKQPVAFWCNPISGHNTLYWYLQNLGQGPELLIRYENEEAVDDSQLPKDRFSAERLKGVDSTLKIQPAELGDSAVYLCASSLSGLAGEQYFGPGTRLTVT.

This clone was picked up a small number of times. The V call is TRBV7-8, the J call TRBJ2-3; no clear D. Germline-derived CDR1 and CDR2 are SGHVS and FQNEAQ. V lost 2 bases, J lost 3 bases, and 18 bases lay in between. CDR3 length: 17 amino acids. The CDR3 spells CASSLLAPFGFTDTQYF. The DNA of the CDR3 is TGTGCCAGCAGCTTACTCGCTCCTTTCGGGTTTACAGATACGCAGTATTTT.

The chain combines TRBV28 with TRBJ1-1; possible D gene TRBD1, 5 bases. The CDR3 runs 14 residues. CDR1 is MDHEN, CDR2 SYDVKM, per germline. The V gene lost 5 bases and the J gene lost 3 bases, with 13 bases spanning the gap. Here the CDR3 reads CASSAPGVYTEAFF. For the CDR3, the DNA is TGTGCCAGCAGTGCCCCGGGGGTGTACACTGAAGCTTTCTTT.

The J gene is TRBJ1-1, the V gene TRBV28; no definite D call. This CDR3 is built from 17 residues. The germline V and J ends were trimmed by 6 bases and 1 base, with 21 bases remaining between them. Per germline, CDR1 MDHEN and CDR2 SYDVKM. As DNA, the CDR3 is TGTGCCAGCAGACTTCCCCCTCTTGAAATCAGGAACACTGAAGCTTTCTTT. Translating it yields CASRLPPLEIRNTEAFF.

A note on this clone: This sample also contains other DNA sequences that code for the same CDR3. This chain connects TRBV5-1 to TRBJ2-1; D assignment may be TRBD1 or TRBD2 (5 bases each). This CDR3 region has 14 residues. Looked up from germline, CDR1 is SGHRS and CDR2 is YFSETQ. V was cut by 4 bases and J by 5 bases, with 13 bases left in between. CDR3 loop: CASSPGTENNEQFF. DNA for the CDR3: TGCGCCAGCAGCCCCGGGACGGAGAACAATGAGCAGTTCTTC.

The chain uses TRBV5-1 and TRBJ2-7; D is uncertain. The CDR3 length is 13 residues. Germline V lookup: CDR1 SGHRS, CDR2 YFSETQ. Trimming took off 0 bases at V and 2 bases at J, with 6 bases between the two ends. The CDR3 coding sequence is TGCGCCAGCAGCTTGGTAACAGCCTACGAGCAGTACTTC. Its protein is CASSLVTAYEQYF.

The chain has TRBV29-1 and TRBJ2-3, with a weak D call TRBD1 (6 bases). The germline V gene encodes CDR1 SQVTM and CDR2 ANQGSEA. Trimming shortened V by 5 bases and J by 5 bases, and 14 bases separated the two germline ends. The CDR3 extends over 13 amino acids. The CDR3 nucleotides are TGCAGCGTTCGACGGACAGAGGGAGATACGCAGTATTTT. This sequence encodes CSVRRTEGDTQYF.

V usage is TRBV19 and J usage is TRBJ2-3, with a possible D match to TRBD1 (7 bases). CDR1 is LNHDA, CDR2 SQIVND, per germline (reference sequence). CDR3 length: 14 amino acids. Deletions cut 10 bases from V and 5 bases from J, with 19 bases between. The CDR3 coding sequence is TGTGCCACTACTCCGGAGGGGGCAGTAGATACGCAGTATTTT. It translates to CATTPEGAVDTQYF.

The sample holds a few counts of this clone. V gene TRBV27 combines with J gene TRBJ2-7, with a possible D match to TRBD2 (6 bases). The CDR3 totals 15 residues. CDR1 and CDR2 from the germline V gene are MNHEY and SMNVEV (reference sequence). Trimming removed 5 bases at V and 0 bases at J, with 14 bases between. This CDR3 is CASSDEGGSSYEQYF. The CDR3 nucleotides read TGTGCCAGCAGTGACGAGGGAGGTAGCTCCTACGAGCAGTACTTC.

This clone was counted once. The rearrangement joins TRBV6-1 to TRBJ1-5; D ambiguous. Germline assignment: CDR1 MNHNS and CDR2 SASEGT. The CDR3 spans 14 residues. Trimming took off 3 bases at V and 2 bases at J, with 8 bases between the two ends. As DNA, the CDR3 is TGTGCCAGCAGTGATCCCTGGGGCAATCAGCCCCAGCATTTT. This encodes CASSDPWGNQPQHF.

The chain combines TRBV7-8 with TRBJ2-4, with D possibly being TRBD2 (6 bases). This CDR3 comprises 13 residues. Per germline, CDR1 SGHVS and CDR2 FQNEAQ. Deletions cut 4 bases from V and 6 bases from J, with 10 bases between. CDR3 sequence: CASSWREANIQYF. The CDR3 bases are TGTGCCAGCAGCTGGAGGGAGGCAAACATTCAGTACTTC. The whole variable domain, remainder taken from reference TRBV7-8 and TRBJ2-4, is GAGVSQSPRYKVAKRGQDVALRCDPISGHVSLFWYQQALGQGPEFLTYFQNEAQLDKSGLPSDRFFAERPEGSVSTLKIQRTQQEDSAVYLCASSWREANIQYFGAGTRLSVL.

This chain connects TRBV19 to TRBJ2-1, with 11 bases matching TRBD2. The CDR3 loop spans 16 amino acids. J gave up 9 bases and V 5 bases, and 12 bases lay outside the gene matches. Germline V gene sequence: CDR1 LNHDA, CDR2 SQIVND (reference sequence). CDR3 sequence reads: CASSPVLAGGRGEQFF. The CDR3 DNA reads as TGTGCCAGTAGTCCAGTTCTAGCGGGAGGCCGGGGTGAGCAGTTCTTC. Based on the CDR3 plus reference TRBV19 and TRBJ2-1, the full variable domain is DGGITQSPKYLFRKEGQNVTLSCEQNLNHDAMYWYRQDPGQGLRLIYYSQIVNDFQKGDIAEGYSVSREKKESFPLTVTSAQKNPTAFYLCASSPVLAGGRGEQFFGPGTRLTVL.

The chain carries TRBV6-4 and TRBJ1-1; no reliable D call. The germline V gene has CDR1 MRHNA and CDR2 SNTAGT. The germline V and J ends were trimmed by 3 bases and 3 bases, with 8 bases remaining between them. This CDR3 contains 13 residues. This chain's CDR3 is CASSEVKDTEAFF. The CDR3 DNA reads as TGTGCCAGCAGTGAAGTGAAGGACACTGAAGCTTTCTTT.

The chain recombines TRBV4-2 with TRBJ2-1; TRBD1 or TRBD2 may be the D gene (5 bases each). V lost 4 bases and J lost 1, with 11 bases in between. CDR3 size: 15 residues. Germline V gene lookup returns CDR1 LGHNA and CDR2 YNFKEQ. CDR3 coding DNA: TGTGCCAGCAGCCCTGGTGGGGGTTCCTACAATGAGCAGTTCTTC. Translated, it gives CASSPGGGSYNEQFF.

The chain couples TRBV5-1 to TRBJ2-7; D remains unclear. This CDR3 comprises 16 residues. V shed 0 bases and J shed 6 bases, with 19 bases lying between them. Germline V gene data show CDR1 as SGHRS and CDR2 as YFSETQ. The CDR3 loop reads CASSLDAAWGKVEQYF. CDR3 in DNA: TGCGCCAGCAGCTTGGATGCAGCCTGGGGTAAAGTCGAGCAGTACTTC.

The V call is TRBV29-1, the J call TRBJ2-1, with 10 bases fitting TRBD1. This CDR3 region has 13 residues. CDR1 is SQVTM, CDR2 ANQGSEA, per germline. V trimming: 4 bases; J trimming: 8 bases; junction bases outside the gene matches: 5. DNA for the CDR3: TGCAGCGTTGGGGACAGGGGCGCGTATGAGCAGTTCTTC. It translates to CSVGDRGAYEQFF.

The rearrangement joins TRBV10-1 to TRBJ2-1, with D tentatively TRBD2 (5 bases). V was cut by 3 bases and J by 8 bases, with 17 bases left in between. The CDR3 has 15 residues. Germline assignment: CDR1 WNHNN and CDR2 SYGVQD (reference sequence). The CDR3 DNA sequence: TGCGCCAGCAGTGATTTCGGACTGGTCTCCGATGAGCAGTTCTTC. Its translation is CASSDFGLVSDEQFF.

The gene calls are TRBV28 and TRBJ2-1, with 8 bases that match TRBD2. CDR1 is MDHEN, CDR2 SYDVKM, per germline. The CDR3 is made up of 16 amino acids. V shed 3 bases and J 5 bases; nucleotides not matched to a gene: 9. The CDR3 DNA is TGTGCCAGCAGTTTCCCCCGGAGCGGGAGCGACAATGAGCAGTTCTTC. Its translation is CASSFPRSGSDNEQFF.

The V gene is TRBV7-2, the J gene TRBJ2-7, with D perhaps being TRBD1 or TRBD2 (6 bases each). Germline CDR1 and CDR2: SGHTA and FQGNSA. With 6 bases removed from V and 6 bases from J, the gap between germline ends came to 21 bases. This CDR3 is 15 amino acids long. The DNA for the CDR3 is TGTGCCAGCAGAGAGGGGGGACTGCGACTGAGCGAGCAGTACTTC. It translates to CASREGGLRLSEQYF.

J is TRBJ2-2 and V is TRBV5-1; 9 bases agree with TRBD1. The CDR3 sequence is 14 residues long. V trimming: 4 bases; J trimming: 6 bases; junction bases outside the gene matches: 4. Germline assignment: CDR1 SGHRS and CDR2 YFSETQ. This CDR3 is CASSGGTGPGELFF. DNA of the CDR3: TGCGCCAGCAGCGGAGGGACAGGGCCCGGGGAGCTGTTTTTT.

This sequence joins TRBV5-1 and TRBJ1-4; TRBD1 matches at 7 bases. Trimming removed 0 bases from V and 7 bases from J; junction bases left unmatched: 6. The CDR3 length is 15 residues. CDR1 and CDR2 (germline): SGHRS, YFSETQ. CDR3 sequence reads: CASSLGDRDAEKLFF. Here the CDR3 DNA reads TGCGCCAGCAGCTTGGGTGACAGGGACGCTGAAAAACTGTTTTTT.